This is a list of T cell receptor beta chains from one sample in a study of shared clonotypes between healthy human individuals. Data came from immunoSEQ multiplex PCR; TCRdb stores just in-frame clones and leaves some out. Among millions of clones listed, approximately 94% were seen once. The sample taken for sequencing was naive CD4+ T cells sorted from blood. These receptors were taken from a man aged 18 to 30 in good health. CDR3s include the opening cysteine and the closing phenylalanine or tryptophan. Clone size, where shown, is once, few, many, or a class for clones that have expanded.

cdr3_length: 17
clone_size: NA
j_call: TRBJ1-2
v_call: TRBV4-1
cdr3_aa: CASSQGGTGPFGYGYTF

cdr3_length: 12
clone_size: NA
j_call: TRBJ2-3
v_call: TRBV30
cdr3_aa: CASLQGADTQYF

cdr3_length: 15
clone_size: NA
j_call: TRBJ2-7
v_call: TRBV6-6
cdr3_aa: CASSYLQGGGYEQYF

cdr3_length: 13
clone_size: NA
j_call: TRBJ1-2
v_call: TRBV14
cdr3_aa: CASSSKGTLGYTF

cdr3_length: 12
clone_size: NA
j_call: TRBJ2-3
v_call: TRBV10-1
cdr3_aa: CASSGLADTQYF

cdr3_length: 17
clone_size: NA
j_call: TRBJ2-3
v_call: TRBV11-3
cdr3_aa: CASSFGTGGTRTDTQYF

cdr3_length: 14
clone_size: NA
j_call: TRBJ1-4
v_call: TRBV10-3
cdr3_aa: CAIGPTGSAEKLFF

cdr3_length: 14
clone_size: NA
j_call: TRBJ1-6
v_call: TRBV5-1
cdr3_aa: CASSLEGEWSPLHF

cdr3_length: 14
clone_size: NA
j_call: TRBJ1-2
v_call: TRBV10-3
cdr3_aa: CAIRVTTGAYGYTF

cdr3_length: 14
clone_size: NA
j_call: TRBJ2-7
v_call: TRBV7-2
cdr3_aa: CASSLKTGPYEQYF

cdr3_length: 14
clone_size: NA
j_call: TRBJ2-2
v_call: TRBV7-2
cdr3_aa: CASSFSSGTGELFF

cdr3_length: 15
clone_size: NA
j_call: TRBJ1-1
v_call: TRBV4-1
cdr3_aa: CASSQGDRDYTEAFF

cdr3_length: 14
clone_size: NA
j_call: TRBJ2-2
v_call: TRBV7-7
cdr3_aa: CASREAGFPGELFF

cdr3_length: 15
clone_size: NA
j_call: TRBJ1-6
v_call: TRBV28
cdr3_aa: CASEDRGEYNSPLHF

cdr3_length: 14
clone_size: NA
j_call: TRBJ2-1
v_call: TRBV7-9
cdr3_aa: CASSPPSSYNEQFF

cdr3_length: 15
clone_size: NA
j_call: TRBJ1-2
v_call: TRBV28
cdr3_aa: CASTDPAGAGYGYTF

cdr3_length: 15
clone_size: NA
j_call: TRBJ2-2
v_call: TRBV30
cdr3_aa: CAWSVLGRGTGELFF

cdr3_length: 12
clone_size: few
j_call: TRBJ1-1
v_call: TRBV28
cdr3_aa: CASSLLATEAFF

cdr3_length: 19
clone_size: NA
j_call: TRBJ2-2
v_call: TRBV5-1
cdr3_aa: CASSFASGSVRVGSGELFF

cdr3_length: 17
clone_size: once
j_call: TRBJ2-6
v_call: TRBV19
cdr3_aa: CASSSGTGGSGANVLTF

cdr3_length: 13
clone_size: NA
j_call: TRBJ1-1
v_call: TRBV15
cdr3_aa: CATSRERDTEAFF

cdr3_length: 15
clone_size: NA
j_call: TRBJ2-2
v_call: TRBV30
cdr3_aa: CAWSVRGRSTGELFF

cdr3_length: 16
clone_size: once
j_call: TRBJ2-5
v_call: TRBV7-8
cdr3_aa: CASSLGSGGKLETQYF

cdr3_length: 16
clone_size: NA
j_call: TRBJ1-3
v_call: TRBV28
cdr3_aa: CASSLGDRFSGNTIYF

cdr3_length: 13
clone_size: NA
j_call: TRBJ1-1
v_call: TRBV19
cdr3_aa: CASSIRRNTEAFF

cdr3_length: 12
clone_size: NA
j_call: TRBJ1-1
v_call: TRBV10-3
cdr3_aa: CAISWAGTEAFF

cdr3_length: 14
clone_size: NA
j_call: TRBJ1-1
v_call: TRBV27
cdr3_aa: CASSLLPGQTEAFF

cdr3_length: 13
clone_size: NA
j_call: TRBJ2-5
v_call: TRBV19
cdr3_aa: CAISRGIGETQYF

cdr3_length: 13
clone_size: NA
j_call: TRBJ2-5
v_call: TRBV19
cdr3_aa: CASSIGFGETQYF

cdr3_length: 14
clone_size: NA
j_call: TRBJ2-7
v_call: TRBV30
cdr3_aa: CAWSRPGLGGEQYF

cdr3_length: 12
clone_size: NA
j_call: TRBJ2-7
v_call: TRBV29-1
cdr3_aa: CSVAGGRYEQYF

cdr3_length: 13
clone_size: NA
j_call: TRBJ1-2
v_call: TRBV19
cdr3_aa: CASSIDLATGYTF

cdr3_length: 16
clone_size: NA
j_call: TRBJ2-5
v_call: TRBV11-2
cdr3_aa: CASSLGVTSGKETQYF

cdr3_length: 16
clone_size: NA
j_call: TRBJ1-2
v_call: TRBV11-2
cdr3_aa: CASSAPYGFPSYGYTF

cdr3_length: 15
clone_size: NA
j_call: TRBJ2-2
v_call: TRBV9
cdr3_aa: CASSVRSGNTGELFF

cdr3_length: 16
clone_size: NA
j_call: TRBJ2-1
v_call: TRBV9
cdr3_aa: CASSPRDRAGYNEQFF

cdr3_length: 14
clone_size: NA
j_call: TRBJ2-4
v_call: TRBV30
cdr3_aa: CAWSALGARNIQYF

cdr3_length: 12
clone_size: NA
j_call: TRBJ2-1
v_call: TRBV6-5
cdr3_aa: CASSFSYNEQFF

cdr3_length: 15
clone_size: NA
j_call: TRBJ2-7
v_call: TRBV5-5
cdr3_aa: CASSLVGGGTYEQYF

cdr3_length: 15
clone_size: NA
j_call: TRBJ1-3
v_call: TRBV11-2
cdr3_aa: CASSPQYTSGNTIYF

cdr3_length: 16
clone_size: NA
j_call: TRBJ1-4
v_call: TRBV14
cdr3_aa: CASSPMDRGANEKLFF